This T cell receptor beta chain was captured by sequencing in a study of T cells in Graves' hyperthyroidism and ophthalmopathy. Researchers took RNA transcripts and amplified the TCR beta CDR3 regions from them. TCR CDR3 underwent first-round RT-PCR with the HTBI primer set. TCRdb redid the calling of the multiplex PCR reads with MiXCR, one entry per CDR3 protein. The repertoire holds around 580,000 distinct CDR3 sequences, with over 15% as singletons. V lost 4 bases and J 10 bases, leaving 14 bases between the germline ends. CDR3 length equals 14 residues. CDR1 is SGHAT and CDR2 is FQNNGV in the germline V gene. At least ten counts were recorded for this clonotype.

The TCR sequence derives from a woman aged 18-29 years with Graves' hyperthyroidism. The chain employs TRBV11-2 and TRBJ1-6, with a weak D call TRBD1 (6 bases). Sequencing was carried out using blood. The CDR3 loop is CASSYAGAESPLHF. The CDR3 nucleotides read TGTGCCAGCAGCTACGCAGGGGCGGAGTCACCCCTCCACTTT.